This T cell receptor (beta chain) derives from a study of regulatory and conventional T cells in RAG deficiency. The method was immunoSEQ multiplex PCR; TCRdb's version includes in-frame clones alone and lacks a portion of them. Seen here are over 45,000 clones, around 89% observed once, and the top ten hold roughly 0.51%. To note about this clone: The antigen is unknown.

Conventional CD4+ T cells were sorted from blood as CD25-low CD127-high cells. Broader study findings: Other subsets showed around 10-fold reductions, but Treg unique TCR beta sequences fell roughly 97-fold in these patients.

The J segment lost 12 bases and the V segment lost 0 bases, leaving 6 bases of the junction unmatched. Germline V lookup: CDR1 MRHNA, CDR2 SNTAGT. This CDR3 is 14 amino acids long. A further study also used this sample, focusing on regulatory T cells. From that second work: The primer mix had 52 TRBV and 13 TRBJ primers.

The source is a human donor in good health. The genes are TRBV6-4 and TRBJ2-3; 10 bases map to TRBD2. The specimen was CD4+ effector T cells sorted from blood. CDR3 loop: CASSDSGLAVPQYF. The CDR3 DNA reads as TGTGCCAGCAGTGACTCCGGACTAGCGGTCCCACAGTATTTT.